These T cell receptor beta chains were read from a single sample in a study of T cell repertoires in cytomegalovirus infection. Their specific antigens are unknown. One entry per CDR3 protein, called by TCRdb with MiXCR from the reads. Among a few hundred thousand distinct CDR3 sequences listed, roughly 34% were seen once. This specimen was cultured PBMCs, taken from culture after CMV antigen stimulation. These receptors were obtained from a human donor in good health (CMV status not recorded). Some clones in this sample may be carry-over from other donors' samples. CDR3s include the opening cysteine and the closing phenylalanine or tryptophan. A D gene is named only where the DNA matches it firmly. Size tells how often a clone was seen (once, few, many) or the class of an expanded clone, and some rows leave it out.

j_gene | abundance | v_gene | d_gene | CDR3aa | CDR3nt
TRBJ1-4 | few | TRBV4-1 | - | CASSPNTGLNEKLFF | TGCGCCAGCAGCCCAAATACAGGGCTTAATGAAAAACTGTTTTTT
TRBJ2-3 | - | TRBV2 | TRBD2 | CASSITKAGGSTDTQYF | TGTGCCAGCAGTATAACAAAAGCGGGAGGAAGCACAGATACGCAGTATTTT
TRBJ2-1 | - | TRBV6-1 | - | CASRSLKSSYNEQFF | TGTGCCAGCAGGTCCTTGAAAAGCTCCTACAATGAGCAGTTCTTC
TRBJ2-7 | - | TRBV5-6 | TRBD1 | CASSRPGTGTYEQYF | TGTGCCAGCAGCCGCCCCGGGACAGGGACCTACGAGCAGTACTTC
TRBJ2-5 | - | TRBV7-6 | - | CASSLVVRIPQETQYF | TGTGCCAGCAGCTTAGTAGTGCGGATACCCCAAGAGACCCAGTACTTC
TRBJ2-1 | few | TRBV7-3 | - | CASSLPAAGYNEQFF | TGTGCCAGCAGCTTACCGGCCGCCGGATACAATGAGCAGTTCTTC
TRBJ1-2 | - | TRBV12-3/TRBV12-4 | - | CASSPTRGAYGYTF | TGTGCCAGCAGCCCCACCCGAGGAGCTTATGGCTACACCTTC
TRBJ1-6 | - | TRBV20-1 | - | CSAREVGGASPLHF | TGCAGTGCTAGAGAGGTGGGGGGAGCCTCACCCCTCCACTTT
TRBJ1-4 | few | TRBV7-9 | - | CASRALGGGEKLFF | TGTGCCAGCAGGGCCCTCGGGGGAGGCGAAAAACTGTTTTTT
TRBJ2-1 | - | TRBV29-1 | - | CSARPFAYNEQFF | TGCAGCGCCCGGCCCTTTGCCTACAATGAGCAGTTCTTC
TRBJ1-4 | - | TRBV12-3/TRBV12-4 | - | CASSLSGEGEKLFF | TGTGCCAGCAGTTTGTCGGGGGAGGGTGAAAAACTGTTTTTT
TRBJ1-3 | - | TRBV2 | TRBD1 | CASSPDRFNTIYF | TGTGCCAGCAGTCCGGACAGGTTTAACACCATATATTTT
TRBJ1-1 | - | TRBV18 | - | CASSPEGDTEAFF | TGTGCCAGCTCACCGGAGGGCGACACTGAAGCTTTCTTT
TRBJ1-2 | - | TRBV7-2 | - | CASSLHPDRIYGYTF | TGTGCCAGCAGCTTGCATCCAGACAGAATCTATGGCTACACCTTC
TRBJ1-3 | - | TRBV19 | - | CASSIRAGLGGNTIYF | TGTGCCAGTAGTATTCGAGCTGGGTTAGGTGGAAACACCATATATTTT
TRBJ1-2 | - | TRBV6-2/TRBV6-3 | - | CASVGLRSYGYTF | TGTGCCAGCGTAGGCCTAAGATCCTATGGCTACACCTTC
TRBJ2-1 | many | TRBV7-8 | TRBD2 | CASSSLETSGRLRYNEQFF | TGTGCCAGCAGCTCCCTGGAGACTAGCGGGAGACTTCGCTACAATGAGCAGTTCTTC
TRBJ2-1 | - | TRBV30 | - | CAWSVRPAGEQFF | TGTGCCTGGAGTGTCAGACCGGCGGGGGAGCAGTTCTTC
TRBJ1-6 | many | TRBV18 | - | CASSRSNVFDSPLHF | TGTGCCAGCTCGCGTTCCAACGTTTTTGATTCACCCCTCCACTTT
TRBJ2-1 | few | TRBV13 | TRBD2 | CASSLEGAGVPLSYNEQFF | TGTGCCAGCAGCTTAGAGGGAGCGGGAGTACCCCTCTCCTACAATGAGCAGTTCTTC